The 5 T cell receptor beta chains in this list originate from one sample, sequenced in a study of T cell responses to AZD1222 COVID-19 vaccine. Produced via immunoSEQ multiplex PCR; TCRdb's table is partial and in-frame only. The profile shows some 130,000 clones, 75% to 90% of them singletons. The sequenced sample was peripheral blood, obtained on day 0 of AZD1222 vaccination. The origin of the receptors is an adult in good health.

V and J are TRBV28 and TRBJ1-2; D not resolved. Germline V gene sequence: CDR1 MDHEN, CDR2 SYDVKM. The CDR3 is 12 amino acids. Trimming stripped 7 bases from V and 4 bases from J, with 10 bases between. The CDR3 sequence: CASKKPTYGYTF. In nucleotides, the CDR3 is TGTGCCAGCAAGAAGCCTACCTATGGCTACACCTTC.

The rearrangement links TRBV11-3 to TRBJ2-2, with TRBD1 matching 9 bases. V lost 5 bases to trimming and J lost 7 bases; unmatched junction nucleotides: 11. Germline CDR1 reads SGHNT; CDR2 reads YENEEA. The CDR3 runs 16 residues. CDR3 in amino acids: CASSPGDRASGGELFF. The CDR3 region has the DNA TGTGCCAGCAGCCCAGGGGACAGGGCATCGGGCGGGGAGCTGTTTTTT.

This clone is a singleton in its sample. This rearrangement joins TRBV19 to TRBJ2-7; D call uncertain. The CDR3 covers 15 residues. Trimming removed 5 bases at V and 0 bases at J, with 14 bases between. CDR1 LNHDA and CDR2 SQIVND come from the germline V gene (reference sequence). CDR3 loop: CASSDPGEISYEQYF. CDR3 coding DNA: TGTGCCAGTAGTGATCCCGGCGAAATCTCCTACGAGCAGTACTTC.

V and J are TRBV5-1 and TRBJ1-1, with a tentative D call TRBD1 (5 bases). The CDR3 totals 14 residues. Germline lookup yields CDR1 SGHRS and CDR2 YFSETQ. V lost 6 bases, J lost 0 bases, and 12 bases lay in between. In DNA form, the CDR3 reads TGCGCCAGCATCGCGGGGACGATGAACACTGAAGCTTTCTTT. Its protein product is CASIAGTMNTEAFF.

V is TRBV27 and J is TRBJ1-2; D is perhaps TRBD1 (5 bases). Trimming cost V 5 bases and J 8 bases, with 24 bases left between them. The CDR3 has 16 amino acids. Germline assignment: CDR1 MNHEY and CDR2 SMNVEV (reference sequence). The CDR3, as DNA: TGTGCCAGCAGTCTAATACCCGGAACAGGAACAGACGGCTACACCTTC. Its translation is CASSLIPGTGTDGYTF.